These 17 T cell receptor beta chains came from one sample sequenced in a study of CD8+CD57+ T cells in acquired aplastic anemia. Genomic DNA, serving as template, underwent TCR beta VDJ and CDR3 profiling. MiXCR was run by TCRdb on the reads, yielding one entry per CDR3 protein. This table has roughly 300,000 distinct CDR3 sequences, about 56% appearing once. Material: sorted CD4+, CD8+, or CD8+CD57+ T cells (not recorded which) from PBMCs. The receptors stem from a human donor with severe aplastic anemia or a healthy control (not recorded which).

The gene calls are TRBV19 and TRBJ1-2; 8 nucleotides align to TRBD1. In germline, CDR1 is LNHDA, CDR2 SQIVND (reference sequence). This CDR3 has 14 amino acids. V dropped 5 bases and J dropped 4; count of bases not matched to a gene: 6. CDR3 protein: CASSESGGGYGYTF. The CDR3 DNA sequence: TGTGCCAGTAGTGAGTCAGGGGGCGGCTATGGCTACACCTTC.

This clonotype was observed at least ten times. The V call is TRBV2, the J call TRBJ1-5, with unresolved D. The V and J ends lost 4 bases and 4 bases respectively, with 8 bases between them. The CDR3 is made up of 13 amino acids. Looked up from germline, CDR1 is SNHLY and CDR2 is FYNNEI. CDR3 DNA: TGTGCCAGCAGTGGAGACGGGAATCAGCCCCAGCATTTT. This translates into CASSGDGNQPQHF.

The CDR3 region is CASSAGLDEKLFF. The DNA for the CDR3 is TGTGCCAGCAGTGCGGGACTTGATGAAAAACTGTTTTTT. This chain joins TRBV2 and TRBJ1-4; D perhaps matches TRBD1 (5 bases). V lost 4 bases, J lost 6 bases, and 9 bases lay in between. Germline V CDR1 and CDR2: SNHLY, FYNNEI. The CDR3 sequence is 13 residues long.

The CDR3 region is CSARDGSGGNEQFF. The CDR3 nucleotides are TGCAGTGCTAGAGATGGTAGCGGGGGGAATGAGCAGTTCTTC. The chain couples TRBV20-1 to TRBJ2-1; 10 bases are shared with TRBD2. Germline V gene data show CDR1 as DFQATT and CDR2 as SNEGSKA (reference sequence). The CDR3 extends over 14 amino acids. V lost 0 bases, J lost 7 bases, and 3 bases stayed unmatched.

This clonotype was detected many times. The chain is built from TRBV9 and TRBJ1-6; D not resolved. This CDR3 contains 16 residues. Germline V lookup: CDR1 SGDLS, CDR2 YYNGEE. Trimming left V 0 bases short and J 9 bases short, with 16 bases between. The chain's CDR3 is CASSVGLQVTASPLHF. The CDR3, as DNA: TGTGCCAGCAGCGTAGGCCTGCAGGTCACGGCTTCACCCCTCCACTTT.

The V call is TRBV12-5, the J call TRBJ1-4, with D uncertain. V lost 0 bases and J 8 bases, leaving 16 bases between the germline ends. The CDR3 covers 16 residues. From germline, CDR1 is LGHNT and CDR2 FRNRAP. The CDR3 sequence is CASGLVLSGLREKLFF. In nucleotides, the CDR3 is TGTGCTAGTGGTTTGGTACTCAGTGGCCTTAGGGAAAAACTGTTTTTT.

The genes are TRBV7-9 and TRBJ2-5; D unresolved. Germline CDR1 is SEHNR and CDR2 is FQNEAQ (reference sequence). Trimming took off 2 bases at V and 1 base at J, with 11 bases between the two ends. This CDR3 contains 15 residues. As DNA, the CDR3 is TGTGCCAGCAGCTTACCCCTTGGCAGCCAAGAGACCCAGTACTTC. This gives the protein CASSLPLGSQETQYF.

CDR3 sequence reads: CASSKTGQETQYF. CDR3 nucleotides: TGTGCCAGCAGCAAAACAGGGCAAGAGACCCAGTACTTC. The J gene is TRBJ2-5, the V gene TRBV5-6, with D tentatively TRBD1 (6 bases). Trimming shortened V by 4 bases and J by 2 bases, and 9 bases separated the two germline ends. In germline, CDR1 is SGHDT, CDR2 YYEEEE. CDR3 length: 13 amino acids.

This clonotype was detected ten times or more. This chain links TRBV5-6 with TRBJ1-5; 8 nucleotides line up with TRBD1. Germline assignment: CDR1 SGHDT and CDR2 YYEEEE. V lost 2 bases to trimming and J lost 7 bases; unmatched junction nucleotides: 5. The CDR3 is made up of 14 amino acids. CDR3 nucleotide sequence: TGTGCCAGCAGCTTTCAGGGGGCTGGGCAGCCCCAGCATTTT. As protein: CASSFQGAGQPQHF.

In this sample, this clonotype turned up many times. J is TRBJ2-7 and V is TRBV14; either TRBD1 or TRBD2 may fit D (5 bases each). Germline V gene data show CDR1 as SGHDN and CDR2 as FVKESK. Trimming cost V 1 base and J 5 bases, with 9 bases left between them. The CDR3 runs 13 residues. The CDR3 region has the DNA TGTGCCAGCAGCCAAGTGAGGGGCCACGAGCAGTACTTC. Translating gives CASSQVRGHEQYF.

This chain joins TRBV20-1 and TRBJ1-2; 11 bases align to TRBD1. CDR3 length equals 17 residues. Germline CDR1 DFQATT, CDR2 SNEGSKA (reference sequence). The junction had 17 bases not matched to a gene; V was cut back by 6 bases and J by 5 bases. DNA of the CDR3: TGCAGTGCGGCCGGGACAGGGGGGATACTCGGAGGGTATGGCTACACCTTC. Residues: CSAAGTGGILGGYGYTF.

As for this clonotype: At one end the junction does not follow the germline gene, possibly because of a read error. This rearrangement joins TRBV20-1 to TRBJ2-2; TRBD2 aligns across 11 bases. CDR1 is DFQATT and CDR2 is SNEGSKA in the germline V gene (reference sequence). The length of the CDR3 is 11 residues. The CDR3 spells CSATTSGGLFF. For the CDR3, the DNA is TGCAGTGCTACAACTAGCGGGGGGCTGTTTTTT.

CDR3 coding DNA: TGTGCCAGCAGCAGCCACCGACAGGGGGAAGGAGAGACCCAGTACTTC. It yields the protein CASSSHRQGEGETQYF. V is TRBV7-8 and J is TRBJ2-5; 9 positions match TRBD1. This CDR3 is 16 amino acids long. Germline lookup yields CDR1 SGHVS and CDR2 FQNEAQ. V dropped 5 bases and J dropped 4; count of bases not matched to a gene: 11.

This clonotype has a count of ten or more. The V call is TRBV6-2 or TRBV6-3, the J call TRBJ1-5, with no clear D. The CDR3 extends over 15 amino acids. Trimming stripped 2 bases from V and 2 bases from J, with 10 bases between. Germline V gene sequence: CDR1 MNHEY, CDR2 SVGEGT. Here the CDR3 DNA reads TGTGCCAGCAGTTACGGAGGGAAGGGCAATCAGCCCCAGCATTTT. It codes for CASSYGGKGNQPQHF.

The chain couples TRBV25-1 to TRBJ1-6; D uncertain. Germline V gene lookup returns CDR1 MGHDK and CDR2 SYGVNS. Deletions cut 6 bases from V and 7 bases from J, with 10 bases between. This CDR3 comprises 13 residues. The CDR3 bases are TGTGCCAGCAGGCAAGATCCCAATTCACCCCTCCACTTT. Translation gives CASRQDPNSPLHF.

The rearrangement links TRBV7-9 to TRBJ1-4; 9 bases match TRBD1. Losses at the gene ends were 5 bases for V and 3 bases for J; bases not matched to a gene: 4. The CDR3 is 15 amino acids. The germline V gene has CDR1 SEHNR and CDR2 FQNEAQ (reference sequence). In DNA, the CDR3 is TGTGCCAGCAGCGGATGGACAGGGGCTAATGAAAAACTGTTTTTT. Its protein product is CASSGWTGANEKLFF.

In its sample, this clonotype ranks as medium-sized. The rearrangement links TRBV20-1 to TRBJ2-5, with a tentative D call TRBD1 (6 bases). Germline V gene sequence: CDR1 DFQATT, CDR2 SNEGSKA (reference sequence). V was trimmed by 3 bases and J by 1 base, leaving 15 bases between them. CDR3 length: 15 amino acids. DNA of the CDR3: TGCAGTGCTAGCCTGGACAGTTTTACCCAAGAGACCCAGTACTTC. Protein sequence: CSASLDSFTQETQYF.